The TCR beta chain under discussion was sequenced for a study of blood T cell repertoires in COVID-19. The V gene's germline CDR1 is SGDLS and CDR2 YYNGEE. V lost 0 bases, J lost 4 bases, and 7 bases lay in between. The CDR3 extends over 13 amino acids. This clone was counted once. Sequencing used immunoSEQ multiplex PCR; TCRdb keeps in-frame clones, though not all of them. The data hold about 59,000 clones, with around 73% observed a single time. The chain couples TRBV9 to TRBJ1-2; D is uncertain. The TCR was taken from a man of 80 years or more with acute or convalescent COVID-19. Sequencing input: peripheral blood. CDR3 in amino acids: CASSVDSPYGYTF. The CDR3 DNA is TGTGCCAGCAGCGTAGACAGTCCCTATGGCTACACCTTC.